One sample yielded the 5 T cell receptor beta chains listed below, sequenced in a study of pediatric ulcerative colitis. Rectal tissue came from one to two pinch biopsies taken at colonoscopy. Clones were sequenced by immunoSEQ multiplex PCR, and TCRdb holds only the in-frame ones, with some missing. Here the sample spans 23,000 or so clones, about two thirds being singletons. The sample consisted of gut tissue. These receptors were obtained from a boy aged 5-17 years with severe ulcerative colitis.

The CDR3 nucleotides are TGTGCCAGCAGCTTAGTCTCCTGGGGTAGTGGGGCCAACGTCCTGACTTTC. It yields the protein CASSLVSWGSGANVLTF. The J gene is TRBJ2-6, the V gene TRBV7-8; D gene unclear. Between the trimmed V and J ends, which lost 1 base and 3 bases, there was a span of 13 bases. The CDR3 covers 17 residues. The germline V gene has CDR1 SGHVS and CDR2 FQNEAQ.

The rearrangement uses TRBV28 and TRBJ1-5, with D possibly TRBD1 on 5 matching bases. The CDR3 runs to 14 residues. Germline V gives CDR1 MDHEN, CDR2 SYDVKM. V lost 4 bases and J lost 7, with 14 bases in between. CDR3 coding DNA: TGTGCCAGCAGTTCACCCGCCGGGGGGCAGCCCCAGCATTTT. Translated, it gives CASSSPAGGQPQHF.

The chain employs TRBV7-9 and TRBJ2-2; D unresolved. V lost 2 bases and J 3 bases, leaving 10 bases between the germline ends. CDR1 and CDR2 (germline): SEHNR, FQNEAQ (reference sequence). This CDR3 is 15 amino acids long. CDR3 amino acids: CASSLLGFYTGELFF. The CDR3 DNA sequence: TGTGCCAGCAGCTTACTGGGGTTTTACACCGGGGAGCTGTTTTTT.

By its share, this clone is medium-sized (0.01 to 0.1%). The chain uses TRBV7-8 and TRBJ1-2; D is ambiguous. This CDR3 is built from 16 residues. Trimming took off 0 bases at V and 4 bases at J, with 15 bases between the two ends. The germline CDR1 and CDR2 sequences are SGHVS and FQNEAQ. CDR3 amino acids: CASSLALTPYPYGYTF. CDR3 sequence (DNA): TGTGCCAGCAGCTTAGCGCTCACGCCATACCCCTATGGCTACACCTTC.

The chain is built from TRBV28 and TRBJ1-2; D gene unclear. The CDR3 is 12 residues long. Germline CDR1 MDHEN, CDR2 SYDVKM. With 2 bases removed from V and 4 bases from J, the gap between germline ends came to 5 bases. CDR3 coding DNA: TGTGCCAGCAGTTTAGCCGGCTATGGCTACACCTTC. Amino acids: CASSLAGYGYTF.